This TCR beta chain is drawn from a study of T cell changes during pregnancy in multiple sclerosis. Germline CDR1 and CDR2: SEHNR and FQNEAQ (reference sequence). Trimming stripped 8 bases from V and 5 bases from J, with 15 bases between. This CDR3 is built from 13 residues. Sequencing used immunoSEQ multiplex PCR; TCRdb keeps in-frame clones, though not all of them. This table has fewer than 50,000 clones, roughly 94% appearing once. The TCR was taken from a female donor with multiple sclerosis, enrolled in a pregnancy study. Sample: CD4+ T cells from peripheral blood mononuclear cells, taken in the third trimester of pregnancy. The chain has TRBV7-9 and TRBJ1-2, with no clear D. The CDR3: CASGLANGYGYTF. DNA for the CDR3: TGTGCCAGCGGACTGGCTAACGGTTATGGCTACACCTTC.